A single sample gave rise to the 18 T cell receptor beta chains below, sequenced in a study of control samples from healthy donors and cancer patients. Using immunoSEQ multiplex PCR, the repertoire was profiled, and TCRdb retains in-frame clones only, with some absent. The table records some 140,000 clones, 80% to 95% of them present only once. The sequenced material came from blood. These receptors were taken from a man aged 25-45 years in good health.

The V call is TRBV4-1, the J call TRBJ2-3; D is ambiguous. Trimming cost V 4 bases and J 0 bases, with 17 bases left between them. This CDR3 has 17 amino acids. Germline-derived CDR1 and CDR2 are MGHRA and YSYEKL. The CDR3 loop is CASSPTRFDTSTDTQYF. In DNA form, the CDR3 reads TGCGCCAGCAGCCCAACCCGATTTGACACTAGCACAGATACGCAGTATTTT.

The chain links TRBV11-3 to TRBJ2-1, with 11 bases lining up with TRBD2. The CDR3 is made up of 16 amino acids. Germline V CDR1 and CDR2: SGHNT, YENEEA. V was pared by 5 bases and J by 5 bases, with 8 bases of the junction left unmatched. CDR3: CASSPGVGLADNEQFF. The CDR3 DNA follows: TGTGCCAGCAGCCCGGGGGTGGGACTAGCGGACAATGAGCAGTTCTTC.

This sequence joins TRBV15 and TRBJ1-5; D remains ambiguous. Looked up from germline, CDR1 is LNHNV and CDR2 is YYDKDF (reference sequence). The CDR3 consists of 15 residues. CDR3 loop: CAVGRVGYGNQPQHF. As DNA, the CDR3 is TGTGCAGTGGGGAGGGTTGGATATGGCAATCAGCCCCAGCATTTT. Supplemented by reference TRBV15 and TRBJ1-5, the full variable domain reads DAMVIQNPRYQVTQFGKPVTLSCSQTLNHNVMYWYQQKSSQAPKLLFHYYDKDFNNEADTPDNFQSRRPNTSFCFLDIRSPGLGDTAMYLCAVGRVGYGNQPQHFGDGTRLSIL.

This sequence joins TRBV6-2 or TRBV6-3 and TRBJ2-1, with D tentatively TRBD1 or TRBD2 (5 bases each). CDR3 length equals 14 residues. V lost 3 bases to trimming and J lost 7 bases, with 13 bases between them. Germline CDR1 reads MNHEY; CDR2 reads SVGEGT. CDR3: CASSYVGVWNEQFF. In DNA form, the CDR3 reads TGTGCCAGCAGTTATGTGGGGGTCTGGAATGAGCAGTTCTTC.

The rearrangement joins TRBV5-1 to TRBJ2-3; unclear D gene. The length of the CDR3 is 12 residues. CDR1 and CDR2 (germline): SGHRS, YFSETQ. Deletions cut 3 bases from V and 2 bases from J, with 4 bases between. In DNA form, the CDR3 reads TGCGCCAGCAGCTACGACACAGATACGCAGTATTTT. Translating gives CASSYDTDTQYF.

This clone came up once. The CDR3 DNA follows: TGTGCCAGCAGTTACTTACAGGGGGTCTACGAGCAGTACTTC. As protein: CASSYLQGVYEQYF. V gene TRBV6-2 or TRBV6-3 combines with J gene TRBJ2-7; TRBD1 matches 8 bases. The length of the CDR3 is 14 residues. The germline CDR1 and CDR2 sequences are MNHEY and SVGEGT. Losses at the gene ends were 1 base for V and 3 bases for J; bases not matched to a gene: 2.

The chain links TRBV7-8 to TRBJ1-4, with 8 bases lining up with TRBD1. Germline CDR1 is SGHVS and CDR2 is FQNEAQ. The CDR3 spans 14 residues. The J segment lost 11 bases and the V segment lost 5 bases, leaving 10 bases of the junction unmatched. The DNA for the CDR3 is TGTGCCAGCAGCCTCGGGACAGGTTTGAGGAAACTGTTTTTT. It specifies CASSLGTGLRKLFF.

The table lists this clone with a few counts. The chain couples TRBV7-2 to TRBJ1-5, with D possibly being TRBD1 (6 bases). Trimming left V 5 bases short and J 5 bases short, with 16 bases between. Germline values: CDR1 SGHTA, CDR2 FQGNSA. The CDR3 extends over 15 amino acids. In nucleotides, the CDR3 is TGTGCCAGCAGCGTAGGGGGGACATCTGATCAGCCCCAGCATTTT. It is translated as CASSVGGTSDQPQHF.

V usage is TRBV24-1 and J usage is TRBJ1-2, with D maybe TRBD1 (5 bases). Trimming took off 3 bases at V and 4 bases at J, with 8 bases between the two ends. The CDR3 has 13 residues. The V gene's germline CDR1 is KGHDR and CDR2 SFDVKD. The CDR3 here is CATSDRGPYGYTF. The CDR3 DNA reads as TGTGCCACCAGTGATCGGGGACCCTATGGCTACACCTTC.

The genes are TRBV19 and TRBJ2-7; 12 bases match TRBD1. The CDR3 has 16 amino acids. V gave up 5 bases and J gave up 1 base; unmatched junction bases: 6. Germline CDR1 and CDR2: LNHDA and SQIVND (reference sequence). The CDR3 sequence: CASSPGQGALSYEQYF. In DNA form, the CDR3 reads TGTGCCAGTAGTCCGGGACAGGGGGCTTTATCCTACGAGCAGTACTTC.

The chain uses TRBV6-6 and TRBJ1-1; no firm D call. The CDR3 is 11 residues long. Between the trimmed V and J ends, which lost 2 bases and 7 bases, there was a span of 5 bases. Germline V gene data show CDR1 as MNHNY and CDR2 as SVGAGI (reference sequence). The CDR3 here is CASSYDREAFF. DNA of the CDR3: TGTGCCAGCAGTTACGACCGTGAAGCTTTCTTT.

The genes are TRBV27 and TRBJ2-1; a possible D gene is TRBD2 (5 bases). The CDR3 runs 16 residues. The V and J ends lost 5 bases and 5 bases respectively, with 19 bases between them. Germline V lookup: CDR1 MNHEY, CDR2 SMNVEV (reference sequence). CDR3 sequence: CASSPEPEGIHNEQFF. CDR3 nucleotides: TGTGCCAGCAGTCCCGAACCCGAGGGCATACACAATGAGCAGTTCTTC.

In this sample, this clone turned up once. In DNA form, the CDR3 reads TGTGCCTGGAGAGTAACCGGGACAGGGCCCACTGAAGCTTTCTTT. Its protein is CAWRVTGTGPTEAFF. V is TRBV30 and J is TRBJ1-1, with TRBD1 matching over 9 bases. V lost 3 bases, J lost 4 bases, and 9 bases stayed unmatched. The CDR3 contains 15 residues. CDR1 is GTSNPN, CDR2 SVGIG, per germline (reference sequence).

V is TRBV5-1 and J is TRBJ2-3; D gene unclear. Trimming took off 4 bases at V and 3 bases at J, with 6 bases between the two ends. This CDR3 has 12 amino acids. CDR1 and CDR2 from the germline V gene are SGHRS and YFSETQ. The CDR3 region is CASSVTTDTQYF. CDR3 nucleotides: TGCGCCAGCAGCGTTACAACAGATACGCAGTATTTT.

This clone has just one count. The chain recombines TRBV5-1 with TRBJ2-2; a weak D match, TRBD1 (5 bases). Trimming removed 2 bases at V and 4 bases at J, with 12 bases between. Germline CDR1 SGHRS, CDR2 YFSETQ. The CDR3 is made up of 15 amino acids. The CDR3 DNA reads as TGCGCCAGCAGCTTCCTGGGGCCTGGCACCGGGGAGCTGTTTTTT. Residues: CASSFLGPGTGELFF. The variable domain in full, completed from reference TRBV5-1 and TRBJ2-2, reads KAGVTQTPRYLIKTRGQQVTLSCSPISGHRSVSWYQQTPGQGLQFLFEYFSETQRNKGNFPGRFSGRQFSNSRSEMNVSTLELGDSALYLCASSFLGPGTGELFFGEGSRLTVL.

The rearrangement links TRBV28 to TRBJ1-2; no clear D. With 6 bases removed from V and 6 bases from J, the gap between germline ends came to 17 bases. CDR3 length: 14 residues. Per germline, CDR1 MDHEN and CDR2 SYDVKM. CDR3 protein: CASSVTSVLHGYTF. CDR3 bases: TGTGCCAGCAGCGTGACATCAGTACTGCATGGCTACACCTTC.

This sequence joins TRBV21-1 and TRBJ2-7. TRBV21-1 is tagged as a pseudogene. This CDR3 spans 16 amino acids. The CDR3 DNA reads TGTGCCAGCATCACAACCCGGGCTAACAAAGGTTGCGAGCAGTACTTC. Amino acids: CASITTRANKGCEQYF.

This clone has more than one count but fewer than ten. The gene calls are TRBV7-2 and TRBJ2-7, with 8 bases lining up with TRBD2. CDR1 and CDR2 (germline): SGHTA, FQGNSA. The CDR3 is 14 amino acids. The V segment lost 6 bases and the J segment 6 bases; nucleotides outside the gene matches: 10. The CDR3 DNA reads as TGTGCCAGCAGACCTACCGGGACTAGAGGCGAGCAGTACTTC. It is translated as CASRPTGTRGEQYF.